The rows below give T cell receptor beta chains drawn from one sample of a study of blood T cell repertoires in COVID-19. Libraries were prepared by immunoSEQ multiplex PCR; TCRdb keeps only in-frame clonotypes and omits some of them. Among over 200,000 clones listed, around 80% were seen once. What was sequenced was peripheral blood. The receptor source for this set is a man aged 35-49 years who had recovered from COVID-19. CDR3s include the opening cysteine and the closing phenylalanine or tryptophan. A D gene is named only where the DNA matches it firmly. Size is stated for part of the rows, as once, few or many counts, or as a class when the clone is expanded.

NA	TRBV12-5	TRBJ2-5	NA	CASGVAARETQYF	TGTGCTAGTGGCGTCGCGGCTCGAGAGACCCAGTACTTC
NA	TRBV12-3/TRBV12-4	TRBJ2-1	TRBD1	CASSSRGRQFF	TGTGCCAGCAGTTCCAGGGGGCGGCAGTTCTTC
NA	TRBV6-1	TRBJ1-2	NA	CASSDGRAIYGYTF	TGTGCCAGCAGTGACGGCAGGGCCATCTATGGCTACACCTTC
NA	TRBV7-9	TRBJ2-1	TRBD2	CASSIGTSGSYNEQFF	TGTGCCAGCAGTATCGGGACTAGCGGCTCCTACAATGAGCAGTTCTTC
NA	TRBV11-2	TRBJ2-7	TRBD1	CASSFGTLDRGYEQYF	TGTGCCAGCAGCTTCGGAACTCTGGACAGGGGCTACGAGCAGTACTTC
few	TRBV20-1	TRBJ1-5	TRBD1	CSASQGQGNQPQHF	TGCAGTGCTAGTCAGGGACAGGGGAATCAGCCCCAGCATTTT
NA	TRBV30	TRBJ1-2	NA	CARGVGYGYTF	TGTGCCCGGGGGGTCGGCTATGGCTACACCTTC
NA	TRBV20-1	TRBJ2-5	TRBD2	CSAGLAGTQYF	TGCAGTGCTGGACTAGCGGGGACCCAGTACTTC
NA	TRBV11-3	TRBJ1-4	NA	CASSARRDNEKLFF	TGTGCCAGCAGCGCAAGACGGGATAATGAAAAACTGTTTTTT
NA	TRBV19	TRBJ1-2	NA	CASSIGGGYTF	TGTGCCAGTAGTATCGGGGGTGGCTACACCTTC
NA	TRBV6-5	TRBJ2-2	NA	CASKRTANTGELFF	TGTGCCAGCAAAAGGACAGCCAACACCGGGGAGCTGTTTTTT
NA	TRBV15	TRBJ1-5	TRBD1	CATSIRQGRDQPQHF	TGTGCCACCAGCATTCGACAGGGACGGGACCAGCCCCAGCATTTT
NA	TRBV29-1	TRBJ1-1	TRBD1	CSVEGTAANTEAFF	TGCAGCGTTGAGGGGACAGCCGCTAACACTGAAGCTTTCTTT
NA	TRBV18	TRBJ2-2	TRBD2	CASSPVAGENTGELFF	TGTGCCAGCTCACCCGTAGCGGGAGAGAACACCGGGGAGCTGTTTTTT
NA	TRBV10-2	TRBJ2-5	TRBD1	CASSGDSRQETQYF	TGCGCCAGCAGTGGGGACAGTAGGCAAGAGACCCAGTACTTC
NA	TRBV4-3	TRBJ2-3	TRBD1	CASSQDVRTGGRSSTDTQYF	TGCGCCAGCAGCCAAGATGTTCGAACAGGGGGCCGTTCTAGCACAGATACGCAGTATTTT
NA	TRBV2	TRBJ2-1	TRBD2	CASSVRSGGTSYNEQFF	TGTGCCAGCAGTGTAAGGTCGGGGGGAACTTCCTACAATGAGCAGTTCTTC
NA	TRBV21-1	TRBJ1-1	NA	CASSNPPGQPTLEAFF	TGTGCCAGCAGCAATCCCCCGGGACAGCCAACCCTTGAAGCTTTCTTT
once	TRBV30	TRBJ1-2	TRBD1	CAWSERDRGHGYTF	TGTGCCTGGAGTGAAAGGGACAGGGGGCATGGCTACACCTTC
NA	TRBV9	TRBJ1-1	NA	CASSAYGSRRDTEAFF	TGTGCCAGCAGCGCCTACGGGAGCAGGAGGGACACTGAAGCTTTCTTT
once	TRBV5-6	TRBJ2-5	NA	CASSYLGQGSGETQYF	TGTGCCAGCAGCTACCTCGGCCAGGGCAGTGGCGAGACCCAGTACTTC
once	TRBV14	TRBJ2-5	NA	CASSQYGREETQYF	TGTGCCAGCAGCCAATACGGGCGGGAAGAGACCCAGTACTTC
NA	TRBV11-3	TRBJ1-1	NA	CASSFRRYTEAFF	TGTGCCAGCAGCTTCCGGCGGTACACTGAAGCTTTCTTT
NA	TRBV7-2	TRBJ2-3	TRBD2	CASSFKVAGGGFTDTQYF	TGTGCCAGCAGCTTTAAGGTAGCGGGGGGCGGATTCACAGATACGCAGTATTTT
NA	TRBV4-2	TRBJ2-3	NA	CASSQERLTDTQYF	TGTGCCAGCAGCCAAGAGCGGCTGACAGATACGCAGTATTTT
NA	TRBV18	TRBJ2-1	TRBD1	CASSPGGQGFDEQFF	TGTGCCAGCTCACCAGGGGGACAGGGTTTCGATGAGCAGTTCTTC
once	TRBV19	TRBJ1-1	NA	CASSVRGNTEAFF	TGTGCCAGTAGTGTCAGGGGAAACACTGAAGCTTTCTTT
NA	TRBV24-1	TRBJ2-5	NA	CATSEGSLGTQYF	TGTGCCACCAGTGAAGGGAGTCTGGGGACCCAGTACTTC
NA	TRBV5-6	TRBJ2-1	TRBD2	CASGYSGGAVEQFF	TGTGCCAGCGGCTATAGCGGGGGGGCCGTTGAGCAGTTCTTC
NA	TRBV5-1	TRBJ2-2	NA	CASSLGGRGTGELFF	TGCGCCAGCAGCTTGGGGGGGCGAGGAACCGGGGAGCTGTTTTTT
NA	TRBV7-9	TRBJ2-2	TRBD1	CASSLTKGTANTGELFF	TGTGCCAGCAGCCTTACCAAAGGGACAGCAAACACCGGGGAGCTGTTTTTT
NA	TRBV7-2	TRBJ2-5	NA	CASSRVGGTTQETQYF	TGTGCCAGCAGCCGCGTAGGAGGGACGACCCAAGAGACCCAGTACTTC
NA	TRBV5-6	TRBJ1-2	TRBD1	CASSSLSQGGLNYGYTF	TGTGCCAGCAGCTCACTGTCACAGGGGGGACTTAACTATGGCTACACCTTC
NA	TRBV6-5	TRBJ1-2	TRBD1	CASRWGQGNGYTF	TGTGCCAGCAGATGGGGACAGGGCAATGGCTACACCTTC
NA	TRBV3-1/TRBV3-2	TRBJ2-7	TRBD2	CASSPIRAGGRWQYF	TGTGCCAGCAGCCCCATAAGAGCGGGAGGCCGGTGGCAGTACTTC
once	TRBV15	TRBJ1-4	TRBD1	CATSRVMFWTGERSTLREKLFF	TGTGCCACCAGCAGAGTCATGTTTTGGACAGGGGAACGATCGACGTTACGTGAAAAACTGTTTTTT
NA	TRBV15	TRBJ2-3	NA	CATSPGTGYTDTQYF	TGTGCCACCAGCCCAGGTACAGGGTACACAGATACGCAGTATTTT
NA	TRBV25-1	TRBJ2-2	NA	CASTLTGELFF	TGTGCCAGCACCTTAACCGGGGAGCTGTTTTTT
NA	TRBV19	TRBJ2-3	TRBD2	CASSNAGTSGRGGTDTQYF	TGTGCCAGTAGTAACGCGGGGACTAGCGGGAGGGGAGGCACAGATACGCAGTATTTT
NA	TRBV6-5	TRBJ2-1	TRBD2	CASTRSSGVNNEQFF	TGTGCCAGCACCAGATCTAGCGGGGTTAACAATGAGCAGTTCTTC
few	TRBV2	TRBJ1-1	TRBD1	CATRRGTGGVLGTEAFF	TGTGCCACCCGAAGGGGGACAGGGGGCGTCTTAGGAACTGAAGCTTTCTTT